The source of this TCR beta chain is a study of blood T cell repertoires in COVID-19. The CDR3 contains 16 residues. V lost 3 bases and J lost 8; bases outside the gene matches: 13. Looked up from germline, CDR1 is KGHSH and CDR2 is LQKENI. The table came from immunoSEQ multiplex PCR; TCRdb's copy has only in-frame clones and leaves some out. The table records roughly 150,000 clones, roughly 85% of them present only once. What was sequenced was peripheral blood. The TCR was taken from an elderly woman with acute or convalescent COVID-19. The chain combines TRBV18 with TRBJ2-4; 7 nucleotides align to TRBD2. CDR3 DNA: TGTGCCAGCTCACCGTCGACGGCCGGGGAGGGATACATTCAGTACTTC. This gives the protein CASSPSTAGEGYIQYF. Full variable domain (rest looked up from reference TRBV18 and TRBJ2-4): NAGVMQNPRHLVRRRGQEARLRCSPMKGHSHVYWYRQLPEEGLKFMVYLQKENIIDESGMPKERFSAEFPKEGPSILRIQQVVRGDSAAYFCASSPSTAGEGYIQYFGAGTRLSVL.